This TCR beta chain is drawn from a study of cytomegalovirus exposure and HLA in healthy donors (dated by TCRdb to between 2016 and 2019). For the study in its entirety: An earlier analysis of fewer than 750 of the donors reported roughly 300 Gb of sequence data and roughly 120 million unique TCR beta sequences obtained from around 190 million T cells. HLA typing included class I and class II loci at four-digit resolution. About five DR-DQ haplotypes were treated as single units for association and clustering because of strong linkage in the cohort. Typing coverage varied by locus: roughly 620-640 donors for A, B, C, DRB1 and DQB1; approximately 520 for DQA1; about 600 for DPA1; around 450 for DPB1. A later analysis re-analyzed previously published TCR beta repertoires from hundreds of donors and added high-resolution HLA genotyping to study TCR occurrence patterns. The study combined high-throughput TCR immunosequencing, statistical association of individual TCRs with disease status, and machine learning to predict cytomegalovirus infection status. All discovery cohort repertoires had been generated on a single sequencing platform. Among 300 to 500 genotyped donors of the cohort, an average of around 240,000 unique TCR beta nucleotide sequences was sequenced per donor, of which roughly 17% were non-productive. An earlier analysis of 500 to 650 of the donors applied high-throughput TCR beta sequencing to assess whether each TCR beta V gene segment acted as functional or pseudogenic. In addition to the first cohort of 650 to 800 subjects, a separate validation cohort of 130 or so different subjects was used. Using immunosequencing, the study profiled T cell repertoires from about 620 subjects and related those repertoires to cytomegalovirus serostatus. Among the roughly 400 genotyped donors, under 90% belonged to the genetic ancestry cluster associated with self-reported Caucasian donors. Donor age, sex, ethnicity and CMV serostatus were collected together with the repertoire data. In a later genetic analysis, genome-wide SNP genotypes for about three fifths of the roughly 670 donors were used, and that subset was treated as a discovery cohort. The study aimed to test whether signatures of past pathogen exposure could be identified by cataloging public T cell receptors. An early release covering over 500 HLA-typed donors comprised 250 to 350 gigabases of sequencing data and around 80 million unique TCR sequences. Rather than drawing on any new phenotypic data, the later analysis identified candidate immune exposures from TCR beta sequences and the way those sequences occurred across donors.

The cohort consisted of 600 to 700 healthy bone marrow donors. At the time of sampling, every cohort member was nominally healthy, though immune exposures that went unrecorded were likely present. The donor was CMV seronegative and belonged to the group of roughly 330 seronegative cohort members. A peripheral blood sample was collected from each donor, and TCR beta sequencing was performed on peripheral blood mononuclear cells. Genomic DNA was extracted from the blood cell samples with the Qiagen DNeasy Blood Extraction Kit. On this clone: What this receptor recognizes is not known.

The CDR3, from cysteine to phenylalanine, totals 15 residues. Only the CDR3 region is kept as DNA, spanning 45 bases read in frame from base 1. V is clipped by 5 bases and J by 0 bases, and the sequence between their germline boundaries is 8 bases long. The germline V gene (reference sequence) gives CDR1 as SEHNR and CDR2 as FQNEAQ. General study outcomes and caveats: In an earlier analysis of about 540 of the donors, most TCR beta V segments were observed in productive rearrangements about 87% or about 30% of the time, broadly matching IMGT annotations. Roughly 17 rarely observed V segments, including chromosome 9 orphons, were excluded from the earlier analysis of a few hundred of the donors because counts were too low. The authors suggested that the approach could potentially be extended to other disease states and immunological phenotypes. When HLA alleles, especially DR and DQ, strongly co-occurred, TCR associations were difficult to assign to individual alleles. Compared with the roughly 700-donor mean, donors in an Asian-associated ancestry cluster had fewer N-insertions in productive TCRs, according to a later genetic analysis. Because HLA typing was unavailable for some donors at each locus, only the typed subset was used in association tests. A group of highly shared sequence variants was considered likely to be a technical artifact of the sequencing pipeline. A further reported finding was that TCR beta sequences accurately predicted the HLA-A and HLA-B alleles for most subjects in the first cohort. A later analysis found that TCR association rates varied across HLA loci, with DRB1 alleles showing the most associated TCRs and HLA-C alleles the fewest. This cohort had only TCR beta chains sequenced, and the lack of alpha or paired-chain data limited which features could be detected. Presence/absence analyses assumed roughly uniform sequencing depth across donors, an assumption that may not hold. In a later analysis, several top co-occurrence clusters were reported to appear linked to parvovirus B19, influenza, CMV and Epstein-Barr virus. In a later analysis, HLA-associated TCR beta chains showed more clonal expansion and lower generation probabilities than non-associated chains that were equally common. Immune exposure information for the cohort was limited to CMV serostatus. In both the original and validation cohorts, the classifier was reported to diagnose cytomegalovirus status with high specificity and sensitivity. In a later genetic analysis, a missense DCLRE1C variant was associated with V-gene and J-gene trimming of TCR beta chains, and the association was replicated in an independent cohort. In vitro tests confirmed that a few of the cytomegalovirus-associated TCR beta chains recognize cytomegalovirus antigens. Most TCR sequences were seen in very few donors, while some public TCRs were found in many individuals. The study gave a list of about 170 TCR beta chains associated with cytomegalovirus. Some IMGT-functional V segments, including TRBV6-2 and TRBV6-3, could not be distinguished by the 87-base-pair reads and were therefore excluded. Most CMV-associated TCR beta chains appeared to be HLA-restricted in a later analysis, and the HLA associations seemed to be driven largely by CMV exposure. Correlated functional status among segregating V segments might be attributable to linkage disequilibrium, but an unknown experimental factor could not be ruled out. In a later analysis, some 18,000 TCR beta sequences were associated with specific HLA alleles at a false discovery rate of 0.05.

Libraries were prepared through the immunoSEQ multiplex PCR assay. A mixture of 60 forward primers for TCR Vbeta segments and 13 reverse primers for TCR Jbeta segments was used in the multiplex PCR. The CDR3 region of rearranged TCR beta genes was amplified from genomic DNA with a multiplex PCR assay. Amplified TCR beta libraries were sequenced as 87-base-pair reads on the Illumina HiSeq System. As for the authors' bioinformatics: A later analysis counted some 80 million unique TCR beta chains across the 550 to 700 repertoires, and roughly 10 million of these chains were shared by at least two donors. Raw reads were error-corrected and collapsed into unique sequences by a nearest-neighbor algorithm in which closely related sequences were merged to remove PCR and sequencing errors. Alignment of CDR3 sequences to IMGT reference sequences was used to assign V, D and J gene segments. For a sequence to be retained, at least a six-nucleotide match to both a V gene segment and a J gene segment was required. Rearrangements were called productive when the CDR3 lacked stop codons and stayed in frame with V and J; all others were non-productive. Following IMGT convention, CDR3 was defined as the stretch from the second conserved V-encoded cysteine to the conserved J-encoded phenylalanine. In an earlier analysis of just under 600 of the donors, sequences lacking an unambiguous match to a single V gene segment were excluded. An earlier analysis of 587 of the donors classified V segments as functional when productive rearrangements were above 56.7% and as segregating when the standard deviation between donors was above 5%. A statistical classification framework was built for diagnosing cytomegalovirus status from the catalog of TCR beta chain sequences. V and J gene assignment, in a later analysis, came from comparing TCR nucleotide sequences with IMGT/GENE-DB human TR gene sequences. A later analysis assigned CDR3 sequences and most-parsimonious VDJ recombination scenarios with the TCRdist pipeline. In a later analysis, every TCR beta chain was defined by the combination of its CDR3 amino acid sequence and its V-gene family, and reads without a unique V-gene family were dropped. In a later analysis, several hundred highly shared, low-generation-probability nucleotide sequences were removed to address suspected cross-contamination and a sequencing artifact. A later analysis calculated a clonal expansion index for each public chain from normalized within-repertoire ranks of inferred template counts. In a later analysis, generation probabilities were computed using a VDJ recombination model fitted to out-of-frame rearrangements, and the results were checked against IGoR. In a later analysis, hypergeometric tests were used to score TCR-TCR, TCR-HLA and TCR-CMV co-occurrence, with a repertoire-size bias correction applied to TCR pairs. To estimate false discovery rates, a later analysis permuted the HLA or CMV assignments 20 times. In a later analysis, co-occurring TCRs were grouped using DBSCAN, with TCRdist sequence similarity added in when clustering inside HLA-allele-positive subsets. Repertoires with fewer than 30,000 or more than 120,000 public chains were left out of co-occurrence clustering, as were a few repertoires with anomalous nucleotide sharing. Here the immuneACCESS table is served through TCRdb, limited to in-frame sequences with V and J called. Missing clones are a known gap in these copies; in checked studies unresolved V genes cover under half, and the rest lacks a known reason. For V, J and clone size, that table is used; D and trimming come from the DNA. This sample's table carries more than 50,000 clones. 6.5% to 8% of the sample rests with the top ten.

The rearrangement joined TRBV7-9 to TRBJ2-6; TRBD2 could be the D gene, as 5 bases match. This receptor was taken from a woman aged 40 to 50 in good health and CMV-seronegative. Sequencing was performed on PBMCs. In nucleotide form, the sequence is TGTGCCAGCAGCCACGACTACTCTGGGGCCAACGTCCTGACTTTC. Its coded protein is CASSHDYSGANVLTF.